This TCR beta chain was identified in a study of post-analysis software for immune sequencing data. Study-wide context: Relapsing-remitting, secondary progressive and progressive-relapsing forms made up the multiple sclerosis disease courses. Broader study findings: With TRBV5-6, TRBV5-1 and TRBV20-1 included, several TRBV segments were more frequent in patients than in controls. Among multiple sclerosis patients, normalized Chao1 diversity was significantly below that of controls.

Sequencing libraries made from TCR beta cDNA carried unique molecular identifiers. When about 0.85 to 11 million T cells were used, they gave around 500,000 cDNA molecules. MiXCR was run by TCRdb on the PCR reads, yielding one entry per CDR3 protein. The sample includes 750,000 to 900,000 distinct CDR3 sequences, 35% to 55% of them seen just once. As to this clonotype: As yet, its antigen is unknown.

Germline loops: CDR1 MGHRA, CDR2 YSYEKL. The CDR3 contains 17 residues. Trimming removed 2 bases from V and 0 bases from J; junction bases left unmatched: 7. V gene TRBV4-1 combines with J gene TRBJ2-3; TRBD1 aligns across 8 bases. The source material was blood. The receptor's source is a girl aged 10-17 years with multiple sclerosis. CDR3: CASSQQPGGRSTDTQYF. CDR3 nucleotide sequence: TGCGCCAGCAGCCAACAACCAGGGGGCCGTAGCACAGATACGCAGTATTTT.